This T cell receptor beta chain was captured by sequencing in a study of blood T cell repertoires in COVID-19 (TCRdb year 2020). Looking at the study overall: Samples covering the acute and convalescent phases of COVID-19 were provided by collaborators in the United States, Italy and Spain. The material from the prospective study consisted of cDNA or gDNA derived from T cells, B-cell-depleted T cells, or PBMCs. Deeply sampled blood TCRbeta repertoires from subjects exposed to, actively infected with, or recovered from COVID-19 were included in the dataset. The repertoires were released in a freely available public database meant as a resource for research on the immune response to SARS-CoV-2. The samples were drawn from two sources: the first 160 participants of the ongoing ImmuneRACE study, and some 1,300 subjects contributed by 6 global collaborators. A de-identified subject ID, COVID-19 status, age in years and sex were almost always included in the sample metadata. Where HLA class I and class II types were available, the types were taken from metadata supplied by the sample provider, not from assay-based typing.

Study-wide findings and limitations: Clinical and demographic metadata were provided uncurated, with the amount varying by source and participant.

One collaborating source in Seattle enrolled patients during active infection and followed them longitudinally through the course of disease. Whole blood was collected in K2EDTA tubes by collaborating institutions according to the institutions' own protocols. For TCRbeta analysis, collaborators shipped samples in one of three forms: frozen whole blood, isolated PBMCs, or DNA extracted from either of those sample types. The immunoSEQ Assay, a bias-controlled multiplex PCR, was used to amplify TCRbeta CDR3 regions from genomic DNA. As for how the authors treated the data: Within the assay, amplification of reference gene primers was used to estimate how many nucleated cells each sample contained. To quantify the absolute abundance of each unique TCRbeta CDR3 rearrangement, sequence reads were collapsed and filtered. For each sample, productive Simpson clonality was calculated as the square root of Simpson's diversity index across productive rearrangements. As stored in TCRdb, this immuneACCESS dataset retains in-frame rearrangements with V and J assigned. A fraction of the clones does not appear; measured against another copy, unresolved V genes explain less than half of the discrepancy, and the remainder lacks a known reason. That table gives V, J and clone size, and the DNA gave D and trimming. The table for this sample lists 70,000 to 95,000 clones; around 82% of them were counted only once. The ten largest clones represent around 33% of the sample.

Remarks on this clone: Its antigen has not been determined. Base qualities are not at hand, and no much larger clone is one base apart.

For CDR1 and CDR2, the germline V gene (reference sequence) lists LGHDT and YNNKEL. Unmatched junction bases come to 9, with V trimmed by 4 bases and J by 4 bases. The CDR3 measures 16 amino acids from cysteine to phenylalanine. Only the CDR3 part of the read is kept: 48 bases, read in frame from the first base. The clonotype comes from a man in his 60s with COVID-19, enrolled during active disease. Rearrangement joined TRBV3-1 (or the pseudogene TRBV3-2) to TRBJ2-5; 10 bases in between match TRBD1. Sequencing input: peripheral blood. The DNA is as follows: TGTGCCAGCAGCCCGACCCCGGGACAGGGGCGAGAGACCCAGTACTTC. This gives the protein CASSPTPGQGRETQYF.